Below, one T cell receptor beta chain is given with its context. Its antigen is still unknown. The sample's treatment: roughly 11-day PBMC culture with coronavirus spike peptide pools or control peptides (ViraFEST assay). The sample belongs to a study of vaccination and CD4 T cells after COVID-19. Study-level information: Taking of post-vaccine samples occurred a median approximately 70 days after dose two (range 14 to 241). Whole-study results and caveats: Convalescent patients showed a median 86.3% of reactive clones that were seen only post-vaccination.

Trimming cost V 6 bases and J 7 bases; bases outside gene matches: 8. CDR1 is SQVTM and CDR2 is ANQGSEA in the germline V gene. The length of the CDR3 is 13 residues. Sequence data for DNA of cultured CD4+ T cells were generated by the Oncomine TCR Beta short-read assay. Researchers extracted genomic DNA from CD4+ T cells that had been cultured. TCRdb fed the PCR reads into MiXCR, producing one record per CDR3 protein. The table includes about 11,000 distinct CDR3 sequences, roughly 30% detected once. The sample was CD4+ T cells from blood, cultured in vitro. The chain joins TRBV29-1 to TRBJ1-5, with TRBD1 identical over 8 bases. The TCR comes from a human donor who had recovered from COVID-19. In nucleotides, the CDR3 is TGCAGCGTCGCCCAGGGGGCTGGACAGCCCCAGCATTTT. Its protein product is CSVAQGAGQPQHF.